The 10 T cell receptor beta chains below come from one sample, sequenced in a study of T cells expressing NK-cell markers. Following a re-call of the 5' RACE reads, TCRdb has one entry per CDR3 protein and lacks DNA. In total, the table holds over 100,000 distinct CDR3 sequences. Material: blood T cells: a sorted CD56 or NKG2C T cell subset, CD4+ or CD8+ T cells, or bulk PBMC T cells (not recorded which). These receptors all come from a woman between 18 and 75 years old in good health.

The chain has TRBV12-3 or TRBV12-4 and TRBJ2-1. The CDR3 is 14 amino acids. The CDR3 spells CASSSASSYNEQFF.

V and J are TRBV23-1 and TRBJ2-1; without DNA, the TCRdb call of TRBD1 cannot be checked. TRBV23-1 is given ORF status, its function remaining uncertain. There are 17 residues in the CDR3. CDR3 residues: CASSQPFPRGSYNEQFF.

This chain connects TRBV12-3 or TRBV12-4 to TRBJ2-1. The CDR3 sequence is 19 residues long. CDR3 residues: CASSLGFLGMHHSYNEQFF.

This sequence joins TRBV20-1 and TRBJ2-3; TCRdb gives TRBD2 as the D gene, but with no DNA this cannot be confirmed. The germline gives CDR1 DFQATT, CDR2 SNEGSKA (reference sequence). The CDR3 has 15 amino acids. CDR3: CSARGGLAARGTQYF.

The chain is built from TRBV7-9 and TRBJ2-1; there is no DNA to check the TCRdb D call of TRBD1. Looked up from germline, CDR1 is SEHNR and CDR2 is FQNEAQ (reference sequence). The CDR3 runs 12 residues. The CDR3 loop is CASITPAAEQFF. Full variable domain (outside the CDR3, taken from reference TRBV7-9 and TRBJ2-1): DTGVSQNPRHKITKRGQNVTFRCDPISEHNRLYWYRQTLGQGPEFLTYFQNEAQLEKSRLLSDRFSAERPKGSFSTLEIQRTEQGDSAMYLCASITPAAEQFFGPGTRLTVL.

This rearrangement joins TRBV7-9 to TRBJ2-3; absent DNA, TCRdb's TRBD1 call cannot be checked. CDR1 and CDR2 from the germline V gene are SEHNR and FQNEAQ (reference sequence). CDR3 size: 15 residues. The CDR3 loop reads CASSFGTGFTDTQYF.

V and J are TRBV20-1 and TRBJ1-4; TCRdb calls TRBD1, which cannot be checked without DNA. Germline CDR1 DFQATT, CDR2 SNEGSKA (reference sequence). The CDR3 spans 14 residues. CDR3 protein: CSARPDRAGEKLFF.

The rearrangement uses TRBV5-1 and TRBJ2-7. The CDR3 runs 13 residues. Germline loops: CDR1 SGHRS, CDR2 YFSETQ. The CDR3 reads CASSARSSYEQYF.

The V call is TRBV7-9, the J call TRBJ1-5; TCRdb selects TRBD1, and the lack of DNA leaves this call unchecked. Germline assignment: CDR1 SEHNR and CDR2 FQNEAQ (reference sequence). The CDR3 loop spans 15 amino acids. CDR3 in amino acids: CASSPTGQSNQPQHF.

The chain has TRBV20-1 and TRBJ2-5. This CDR3 is built from 14 residues. Germline V gene sequence: CDR1 DFQATT, CDR2 SNEGSKA (reference sequence). Here the CDR3 reads CSARGVRDQETQYF.